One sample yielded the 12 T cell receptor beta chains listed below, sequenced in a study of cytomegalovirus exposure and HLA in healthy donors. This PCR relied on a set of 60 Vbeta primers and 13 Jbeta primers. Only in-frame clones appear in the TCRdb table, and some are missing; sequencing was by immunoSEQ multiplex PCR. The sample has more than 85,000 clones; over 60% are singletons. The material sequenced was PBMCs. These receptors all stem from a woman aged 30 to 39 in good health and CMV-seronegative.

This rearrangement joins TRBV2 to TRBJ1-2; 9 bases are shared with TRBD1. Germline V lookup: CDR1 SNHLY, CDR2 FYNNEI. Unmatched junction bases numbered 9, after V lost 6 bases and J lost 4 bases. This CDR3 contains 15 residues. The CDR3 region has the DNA TGTGCCAGCAGGAAACAGGGGGCTTTGGGCTATGGCTACACCTTC. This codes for CASRKQGALGYGYTF.

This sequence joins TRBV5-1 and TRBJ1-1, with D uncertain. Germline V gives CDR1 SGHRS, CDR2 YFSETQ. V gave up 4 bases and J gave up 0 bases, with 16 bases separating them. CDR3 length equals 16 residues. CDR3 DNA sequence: TGCGCCAGCAGCCCCGGGATCTTAACTATGAACACTGAAGCTTTCTTT. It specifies CASSPGILTMNTEAFF. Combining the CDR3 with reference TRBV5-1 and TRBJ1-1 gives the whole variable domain KAGVTQTPRYLIKTRGQQVTLSCSPISGHRSVSWYQQTPGQGLQFLFEYFSETQRNKGNFPGRFSGRQFSNSRSEMNVSTLELGDSALYLCASSPGILTMNTEAFFGQGTRLTVV.

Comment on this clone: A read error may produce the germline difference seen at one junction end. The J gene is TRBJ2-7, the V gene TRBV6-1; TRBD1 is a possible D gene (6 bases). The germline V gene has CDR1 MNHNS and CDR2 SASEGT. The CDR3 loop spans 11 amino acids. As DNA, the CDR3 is TGTGCCAGCAGTGAGTTAGGGGGTCCCATATTC. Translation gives CASSELGGPIF.

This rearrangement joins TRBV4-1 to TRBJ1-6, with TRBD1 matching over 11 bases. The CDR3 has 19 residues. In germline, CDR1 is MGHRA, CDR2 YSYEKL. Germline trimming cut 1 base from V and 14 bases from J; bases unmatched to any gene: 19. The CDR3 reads CASSQGVDRGPRRGSTLHF. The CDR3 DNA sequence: TGCGCCAGCAGCCAAGGGGTGGACAGGGGGCCCCGTCGAGGGAGCACCCTCCACTTT.

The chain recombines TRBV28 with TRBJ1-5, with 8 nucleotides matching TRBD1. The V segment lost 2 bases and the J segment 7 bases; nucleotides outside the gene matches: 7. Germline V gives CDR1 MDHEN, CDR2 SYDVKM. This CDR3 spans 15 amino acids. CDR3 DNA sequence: TGTGCCAGCAGTTTAGAGACAGGGGCGGGGCAGCCCCAGCATTTT. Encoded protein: CASSLETGAGQPQHF.

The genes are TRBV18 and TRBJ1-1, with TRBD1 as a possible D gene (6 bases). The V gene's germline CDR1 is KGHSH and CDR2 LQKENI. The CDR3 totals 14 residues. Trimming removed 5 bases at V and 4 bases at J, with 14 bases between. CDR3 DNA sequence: TGTGCCAGCTCAGACCGGACAGCCACCACTGAAGCTTTCTTT. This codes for CASSDRTATTEAFF. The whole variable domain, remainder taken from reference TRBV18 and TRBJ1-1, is NAGVMQNPRHLVRRRGQEARLRCSPMKGHSHVYWYRQLPEEGLKFMVYLQKENIIDESGMPKERFSAEFPKEGPSILRIQQVVRGDSAAYFCASSDRTATTEAFFGQGTRLTVV.

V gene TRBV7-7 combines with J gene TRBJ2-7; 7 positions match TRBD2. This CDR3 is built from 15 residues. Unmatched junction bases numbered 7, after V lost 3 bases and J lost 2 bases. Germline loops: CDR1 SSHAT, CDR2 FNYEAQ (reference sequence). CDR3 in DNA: TGTGCCAGCAGCTTGGGGGAGGGACCGACCTACGAGCAGTACTTC. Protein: CASSLGEGPTYEQYF.

This chain's CDR3 is CASSLVGTGGREQYF. The CDR3 region has the DNA TGTGCCAGCAGCTTGGTCGGGACAGGGGGCCGGGAGCAGTACTTC. The chain is built from TRBV5-6 and TRBJ2-7, with TRBD1 matching over 12 bases. CDR3 length: 15 residues. From germline, CDR1 is SGHDT and CDR2 YYEEEE. Germline trimming cut 0 bases from V and 7 bases from J; bases unmatched to any gene: 5.

CDR3 protein: CASRGTTNSNQPQHF. Here the CDR3 DNA reads TGTGCCAGCAGGGGGACAACTAATAGCAATCAGCCCCAGCATTTT. The chain employs TRBV6-1 and TRBJ1-5, with a weak D call TRBD1 (6 bases). V dropped 6 bases and J dropped 0 bases, with 12 bases sitting between them. Looked up from germline, CDR1 is MNHNS and CDR2 is SASEGT. The CDR3 spans 15 residues.

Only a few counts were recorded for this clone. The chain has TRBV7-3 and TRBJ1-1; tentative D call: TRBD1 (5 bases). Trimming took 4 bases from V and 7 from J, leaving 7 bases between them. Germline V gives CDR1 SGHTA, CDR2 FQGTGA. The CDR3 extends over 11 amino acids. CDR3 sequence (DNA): TGTGCCAGCAGCTCGGGGGGTGAAGCTTTCTTT. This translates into CASSSGGEAFF.

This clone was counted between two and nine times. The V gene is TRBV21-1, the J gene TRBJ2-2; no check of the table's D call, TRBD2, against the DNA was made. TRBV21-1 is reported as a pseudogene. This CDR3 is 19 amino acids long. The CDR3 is CASSKTRTSGSGNTGELFF. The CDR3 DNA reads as TGTGCCAGCAGCAAAACCCGGACTAGCGGGAGTGGGAACACCGGGGAGCTGTTTTTT.

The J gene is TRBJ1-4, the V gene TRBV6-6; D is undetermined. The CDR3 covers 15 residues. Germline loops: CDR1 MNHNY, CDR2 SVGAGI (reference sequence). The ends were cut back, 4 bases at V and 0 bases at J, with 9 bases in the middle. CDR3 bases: TGTGCCAGCAGTTCGTCAGGTGCAACTAATGAAAAACTGTTTTTT. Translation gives CASSSSGATNEKLFF.